A selection of T cell receptor beta chains follows, all from one sample in a study of blood T cell repertoires in COVID-19. Some clones are missing from TCRdb's copy, which holds only in-frame ones; the method was immunoSEQ multiplex PCR. The profile shows 120,000 to 150,000 clones, 79% of them singletons. Material: peripheral blood. The receptor source for this set is a man aged 55 to 70 with acute or convalescent COVID-19. CDR3s include the opening cysteine and the closing phenylalanine or tryptophan. D genes are given only for firm matches. A clone size is listed for some rows: how often the clone was seen (once, few, many), or a class if it is expanded.

v_gene: TRBV12-3/TRBV12-4
j_gene: TRBJ2-7
abundance: -
d_gene: -
CDR3aa: CASGAGSSYEQYF
CDR3nt: TGTGCCAGCGGGGCGGGAAGCTCCTACGAGCAGTACTTC

v_gene: TRBV7-2
j_gene: TRBJ1-2
abundance: -
d_gene: TRBD1
CDR3aa: CASSPRTGLYGYTF
CDR3nt: TGTGCCAGCAGCCCCCGGACAGGGCTCTATGGCTACACCTTC

v_gene: TRBV9
j_gene: TRBJ1-2
abundance: -
d_gene: TRBD1
CDR3aa: CASSVVPTGANYGYTF
CDR3nt: TGTGCCAGCAGCGTAGTGCCGACAGGGGCAAACTATGGCTACACCTTC

v_gene: TRBV5-6
j_gene: TRBJ1-1
abundance: -
d_gene: -
CDR3aa: CASSLLAGRTEAFF
CDR3nt: TGTGCCAGCAGCTTGCTGGCGGGAAGAACTGAAGCTTTCTTT

v_gene: TRBV6-5
j_gene: TRBJ2-1
abundance: -
d_gene: TRBD2
CDR3aa: CASSFASGRRYNEQFF
CDR3nt: TGTGCCAGCAGTTTCGCTAGCGGGAGGAGGTACAATGAGCAGTTCTTC

v_gene: TRBV4-3
j_gene: TRBJ1-6
abundance: -
d_gene: -
CDR3aa: CASSQGAGAVDSPLHF
CDR3nt: TGCGCCAGCAGCCAAGGCGCGGGGGCGGTTGATTCACCCCTCCACTTT

v_gene: TRBV24-1
j_gene: TRBJ1-1
abundance: once
d_gene: TRBD1
CDR3aa: CATSDRTLTGDTEAFF
CDR3nt: TGTGCCACCAGTGACCGCACCCTGACAGGGGACACTGAAGCTTTCTTT

v_gene: TRBV28
j_gene: TRBJ2-7
abundance: -
d_gene: TRBD1
CDR3aa: CASSYVGQGAHEQYF
CDR3nt: TGTGCCAGCAGTTATGTAGGACAGGGGGCCCACGAGCAGTACTTC

v_gene: TRBV6-6
j_gene: TRBJ2-7
abundance: few
d_gene: TRBD1
CDR3aa: CASTLTGGPYEQYF
CDR3nt: TGTGCCAGCACCCTAACAGGGGGTCCGTACGAGCAGTACTTC

v_gene: TRBV19
j_gene: TRBJ2-7
abundance: -
d_gene: -
CDR3aa: CASSLRDEQYF
CDR3nt: TGTGCCAGTAGTCTCAGGGACGAGCAGTACTTC

v_gene: TRBV13
j_gene: TRBJ2-4
abundance: once
d_gene: TRBD1
CDR3aa: CASSLGGGWQNIQYF
CDR3nt: TGTGCCAGCAGCTTAGGAGGGGGCTGGCAAAACATTCAGTACTTC

v_gene: TRBV7-3
j_gene: TRBJ1-2
abundance: few
d_gene: TRBD1
CDR3aa: CASSPRGTGYGYTF
CDR3nt: TGTGCCAGCAGCCCCAGAGGGACAGGCTATGGCTACACCTTC

v_gene: TRBV5-1
j_gene: TRBJ1-6
abundance: -
d_gene: TRBD1
CDR3aa: CASSLENPGQGFYLHF
CDR3nt: TGCGCCAGCAGCTTGGAGAATCCGGGACAGGGATTCTACCTCCACTTT

v_gene: TRBV28
j_gene: TRBJ2-7
abundance: -
d_gene: TRBD2
CDR3aa: CAGGGGRSPYEQYF
CDR3nt: TGTGCCGGCGGGGGGGGACGGTCCCCCTACGAGCAGTACTTC

v_gene: TRBV11-2
j_gene: TRBJ2-7
abundance: -
d_gene: -
CDR3aa: CASSLGTSYEQYF
CDR3nt: TGTGCCAGCAGCTTAGGGACTTCCTACGAGCAGTACTTC

v_gene: TRBV18
j_gene: TRBJ2-2
abundance: few
d_gene: TRBD1
CDR3aa: CASSPAGQGTGELFF
CDR3nt: TGTGCCAGCTCACCTGCGGGACAGGGGACCGGGGAGCTGTTTTTT

v_gene: TRBV28
j_gene: TRBJ1-3
abundance: -
d_gene: TRBD1
CDR3aa: CASSLGGGAGNTIYF
CDR3nt: TGTGCCAGCAGTTTAGGAGGGGGCGCTGGAAACACCATATATTTT

v_gene: TRBV2
j_gene: TRBJ2-1
abundance: -
d_gene: TRBD2
CDR3aa: CASSLAGGYNEQFF
CDR3nt: TGTGCCAGCTCCCTAGCGGGAGGGTACAATGAGCAGTTCTTC

v_gene: TRBV7-2
j_gene: TRBJ1-6
abundance: -
d_gene: TRBD1
CDR3aa: CASSVTGGQSPLHF
CDR3nt: TGTGCCAGCAGCGTAACAGGGGGTCAGTCACCCCTCCACTTT

v_gene: TRBV2
j_gene: TRBJ2-2
abundance: many
d_gene: TRBD1
CDR3aa: CASSSTGGPTGELFF
CDR3nt: TGTGCCAGCAGCTCGACAGGGGGTCCCACCGGGGAGCTGTTTTTT

v_gene: TRBV5-1
j_gene: TRBJ2-7
abundance: -
d_gene: -
CDR3aa: CASSLQSGLYEQYF
CDR3nt: TGCGCCAGCAGCTTGCAGTCCGGACTTTACGAGCAGTACTTC

v_gene: TRBV19
j_gene: TRBJ1-5
abundance: -
d_gene: TRBD1
CDR3aa: CASTNRGQGHQPQHF
CDR3nt: TGTGCCAGTACCAATAGGGGACAGGGGCATCAGCCCCAGCATTTT

v_gene: TRBV24-1
j_gene: TRBJ2-3
abundance: -
d_gene: -
CDR3aa: CATSDFVGGTDTQYF
CDR3nt: TGTGCCACCAGTGATTTCGTCGGGGGAACAGATACGCAGTATTTT

v_gene: TRBV12-3/TRBV12-4
j_gene: TRBJ2-2
abundance: -
d_gene: -
CDR3aa: CASSPTRNGELFF
CDR3nt: TGTGCCAGCAGCCCAACCAGAAACGGGGAGCTGTTTTTT

v_gene: TRBV25-1
j_gene: TRBJ1-1
abundance: -
d_gene: -
CDR3aa: CASSAGYTEAFF
CDR3nt: TGTGCCAGCAGTGCGGGGTACACTGAAGCTTTCTTT

v_gene: TRBV5-1
j_gene: TRBJ1-3
abundance: -
d_gene: -
CDR3aa: CASSLGDLNSGNTIYF
CDR3nt: TGCGCCAGCAGCTTGGGAGATCTGAACTCTGGAAACACCATATATTTT

v_gene: TRBV7-2
j_gene: TRBJ2-1
abundance: -
d_gene: -
CDR3aa: CASSLGTAYNEQFF
CDR3nt: TGTGCCAGCAGCTTAGGGACTGCCTACAATGAGCAGTTCTTC

v_gene: TRBV7-2
j_gene: TRBJ2-1
abundance: -
d_gene: -
CDR3aa: CASSLVATSNEQFF
CDR3nt: TGTGCCAGCAGCTTAGTTGCGACTAGCAATGAGCAGTTCTTC

v_gene: TRBV7-2
j_gene: TRBJ1-5
abundance: -
d_gene: TRBD1
CDR3aa: CASSAQQGANQPQHF
CDR3nt: TGTGCCAGCAGCGCCCAACAGGGGGCGAATCAGCCCCAGCATTTT